These 20 T cell receptor beta chains were all obtained from the same sample, sequenced in a study of memory CD4+ T cells and cytomegalovirus serostatus. Single viable CD3+CD4+CD8-CD45RO+ cells were sorted as the memory CD4+ T cells. Profiling relied on immunoSEQ multiplex PCR, and the TCRdb table lists in-frame clones only, not all of them. The table has about 59,000 clones, 80% to 85% seen once. The sample was memory CD4+ T cells from blood. These receptors were collected from an adult in good health and CMV-seronegative.

The chain joins TRBV28 to TRBJ2-7, with D tentatively TRBD2 (6 bases). This CDR3 has 15 amino acids. Germline CDR1 and CDR2: MDHEN and SYDVKM. The V gene lost 6 bases and the J gene lost 3 bases, with 18 bases spanning the gap. The CDR3 region is CASSHQSLGLYEQYF. In nucleotides, the CDR3 is TGTGCCAGCAGCCATCAGAGTTTGGGACTCTACGAGCAGTACTTC.

The chain couples TRBV25-1 to TRBJ2-5, with D unresolved. The length of the CDR3 is 13 residues. Trimming left V 4 bases short and J 3 bases short, with 9 bases between. Germline loops: CDR1 MGHDK, CDR2 SYGVNS. The CDR3 is CASSVPGKETQYF. As DNA, the CDR3 is TGTGCCAGCAGTGTCCCAGGCAAAGAGACCCAGTACTTC.

The chain joins TRBV30 to TRBJ2-6; D is perhaps TRBD1 or TRBD2 (5 bases each). Between the trimmed V and J ends, which lost 3 bases and 0 bases, there was a span of 15 bases. Germline V gives CDR1 GTSNPN, CDR2 SVGIG (reference sequence). The CDR3 is 17 residues long. The CDR3 spells CAWRPGRNFSGANVLTF. The DNA of the CDR3 is TGTGCCTGGAGACCGGGACGCAACTTCTCTGGGGCCAACGTCCTGACTTTC.

This clone was seen a handful of times. CDR3 sequence (DNA): TGCGCCAGCAGCCAGAAGATAGGGCAGGGGGCCCGTGGCTACACCTTC. It codes for CASSQKIGQGARGYTF. V gene TRBV4-1 combines with J gene TRBJ1-2, with 8 positions matching TRBD1. Germline V gene sequence: CDR1 MGHRA, CDR2 YSYEKL. The CDR3 has 16 residues. V lost 3 bases, J lost 7 bases, and 13 bases stayed unmatched.

The chain employs TRBV11-1 and TRBJ1-2; TRBD1 is a possible D gene (5 bases). The CDR3 sequence is 15 residues long. Germline-derived CDR1 and CDR2 are SGHAT and FQDESV (reference sequence). V lost 5 bases to trimming and J lost 4 bases, with 17 bases between them. The CDR3 coding sequence is TGTGCCAGCAGCGCGGAGATGACAGCCCCCTATGGCTACACCTTC. Translating gives CASSAEMTAPYGYTF.

V gene TRBV7-3 combines with J gene TRBJ1-1; 7 nucleotides match TRBD1. V dropped 2 bases and J dropped 7; count of bases not matched to a gene: 16. Per the germline V gene, CDR1 is SGHTA and CDR2 is FQGTGA. This CDR3 contains 17 residues. DNA of the CDR3: TGTGCCAGCAGCTTATACGGAGGGGGCGCGAGGATCAGTGAAGCTTTCTTT. Amino acid sequence: CASSLYGGGARISEAFF.

The rearrangement uses TRBV14 and TRBJ2-1; 8 positions agree with TRBD2. Per the germline V gene, CDR1 is SGHDN and CDR2 is FVKESK. The CDR3 totals 18 residues. The ends lost 0 bases at V and 4 bases at J; junction bases unmatched: 11. DNA of the CDR3: TGTGCCAGCAGCCAAGATGCCCTAATAGCGGGGATTTACAATGAGCAGTTCTTC. This encodes CASSQDALIAGIYNEQFF.

This clone was detected only once. The genes are TRBV10-1 and TRBJ1-2; perhaps TRBD1 as D (5 bases). Deletions cut 3 bases from V and 7 bases from J, with 9 bases between. The CDR3 totals 12 residues. Germline V gene data show CDR1 as WNHNN and CDR2 as SYGVQD (reference sequence). CDR3 sequence reads: CASSDNRGGYTF. The CDR3 nucleotides read TGCGCCAGCAGTGATAATAGGGGTGGCTACACCTTC.

The chain couples TRBV18 to TRBJ2-2; 7 bases line up with TRBD2. Germline CDR1 and CDR2: KGHSH and LQKENI. With 4 bases clipped from V and 2 bases from J, the junction kept 7 bases outside the gene matches. This CDR3 is 16 amino acids long. CDR3 bases: TGTGCCAGCTCACAAAGACTAGCACAAAACACCGGGGAGCTGTTTTTT. Its protein is CASSQRLAQNTGELFF. Full variable domain (remainder filled in from reference TRBV18 and TRBJ2-2): NAGVMQNPRHLVRRRGQEARLRCSPMKGHSHVYWYRQLPEEGLKFMVYLQKENIIDESGMPKERFSAEFPKEGPSILRIQQVVRGDSAAYFCASSQRLAQNTGELFFGEGSRLTVL.

V gene TRBV28 combines with J gene TRBJ2-7; 10 bases agree with TRBD2. Germline V CDR1 and CDR2: MDHEN, SYDVKM. J gave up 2 bases and V 2 bases, and 6 bases lay outside the gene matches. The CDR3 is 16 amino acids. The CDR3 is CASSLVASGGPYEQYF. In DNA, the CDR3 is TGTGCCAGCAGTTTAGTAGCTAGCGGGGGCCCCTACGAGCAGTACTTC.

This clone has only one observation. V gene TRBV7-3 combines with J gene TRBJ2-7; 12 bases align to TRBD2. J lost 5 bases, V lost 1 base, and 3 bases had no gene match. The germline V gene encodes CDR1 SGHTA and CDR2 FQGTGA. The CDR3 is made up of 15 amino acids. CDR3 residues: CASSLRLAGAHEQYF. The CDR3 region has the DNA TGTGCCAGCAGCTTAAGACTAGCGGGAGCCCACGAGCAGTACTTC.

This clone was found once. The chain employs TRBV14 and TRBJ1-2, with D unclear. There are 15 residues in the CDR3. Looked up from germline, CDR1 is SGHDN and CDR2 is FVKESK. V was cut by 0 bases and J by 0 bases, with 8 bases left in between. The CDR3 nucleotides are TGTGCCAGCAGCCAAGACCGGAGAGCTAACTATGGCTACACCTTC. It translates to CASSQDRRANYGYTF.

J is TRBJ2-2 and V is TRBV2; the D is unclear. V lost 4 bases, J lost 5 bases, and 11 bases lay in between. Germline V gene lookup returns CDR1 SNHLY and CDR2 FYNNEI. This CDR3 has 14 residues. The CDR3: CASSGSLPTGELFF. DNA for the CDR3: TGTGCCAGCAGTGGGTCTCTCCCGACCGGGGAGCTGTTTTTT.

This chain links TRBV6-6 with TRBJ1-4, with D possibly TRBD1 on 6 matching bases. The CDR3 is 14 residues long. V was clipped by 6 bases and J by 7 bases, with 15 bases between them. CDR1 and CDR2 from the germline V gene are MNHNY and SVGAGI (reference sequence). The CDR3: CASRDSAFGEKLFF. The DNA for the CDR3 is TGTGCCAGCAGGGACAGCGCCTTTGGTGAAAAACTGTTTTTT.

This clone was seen a single time. The rearrangement links TRBV20-1 to TRBJ1-2; D may be TRBD1 (5 bases). This CDR3 is 11 amino acids long. Trimming pared 3 bases from V and 4 bases from J, leaving 6 bases between. Germline V gene lookup returns CDR1 DFQATT and CDR2 SNEGSKA (reference sequence). The CDR3 here is CSASRAYGYTF. The CDR3 DNA follows: TGCAGTGCTAGCAGGGCCTATGGCTACACCTTC.

This clone was seen more than once but under ten times. Here the CDR3 reads CASSDQTGGLGEQYF. CDR3 DNA sequence: TGTGCCAGTAGCGACCAGACAGGGGGCCTAGGCGAGCAGTACTTC. The chain carries TRBV19 and TRBJ2-7, with 10 bases that match TRBD1. Germline V gives CDR1 LNHDA, CDR2 SQIVND (reference sequence). The CDR3 length is 15 residues. V was clipped by 6 bases and J by 6 bases; unmatched bases: 11. The variable domain in full, with the rest retrieved from reference TRBV19 and TRBJ2-7, is DGGITQSPKYLFRKEGQNVTLSCEQNLNHDAMYWYRQDPGQGLRLIYYSQIVNDFQKGDIAEGYSVSREKKESFPLTVTSAQKNPTAFYLCASSDQTGGLGEQYFGPGTRLTVT.

This clone appeared a single time. The J gene is TRBJ2-1, the V gene TRBV4-1, with TRBD2 matching over 9 bases. The germline V gene encodes CDR1 MGHRA and CDR2 YSYEKL. The CDR3 extends over 17 amino acids. The V gene end was trimmed by 0 bases and the J gene end by 7 bases; junction bases not matched to a gene: 10. In DNA, the CDR3 is TGCGCCAGCAGCCAAGATCAAGGTAGCGGGGGACGTAATGAGCAGTTCTTC. It yields the protein CASSQDQGSGGRNEQFF.

This clone was counted only a few times. V usage is TRBV2 and J usage is TRBJ2-1; no definite D call. With 3 bases removed from V and 5 bases from J, the gap between germline ends came to 8 bases. CDR3 length: 13 residues. Germline CDR1 and CDR2: SNHLY and FYNNEI. This chain's CDR3 is CASSDSWDNEQFF. As DNA, the CDR3 is TGTGCCAGCAGTGATTCTTGGGACAATGAGCAGTTCTTC.

This chain uses TRBV11-1 with TRBJ2-6, with a possible D match to TRBD1 (5 bases). This CDR3 has 15 amino acids. The ends were cut back, 6 bases at V and 2 bases at J, with 11 bases in the middle. In germline, CDR1 is SGHAT, CDR2 FQDESV (reference sequence). CDR3 sequence: CASRPQGTGANVLTF. CDR3 coding DNA: TGTGCCAGCAGGCCCCAGGGTACTGGGGCCAACGTCCTGACTTTC. The whole variable domain, filled in from reference TRBV11-1 and TRBJ2-6, reads EAEVAQSPRYKITEKSQAVAFWCDPISGHATLYWYRQILGQGPELLVQFQDESVVDDSQLPKDRFSAERLKGVDSTLKIQPAELGDSAMYLCASRPQGTGANVLTFGAGSRLTVL.

V usage is TRBV18 and J usage is TRBJ2-7; the match to TRBD1 covers 8 bases. In germline, CDR1 is KGHSH, CDR2 LQKENI. The CDR3 length is 14 residues. J lost 2 bases, V lost 3 bases, and 3 bases had no gene match. The CDR3 DNA sequence: TGTGCCAGCTCACCGGGACAGGCCGCCTACGAGCAGTACTTC. Amino acids: CASSPGQAAYEQYF. Complete variable domain (other parts from reference TRBV18 and TRBJ2-7): NAGVMQNPRHLVRRRGQEARLRCSPMKGHSHVYWYRQLPEEGLKFMVYLQKENIIDESGMPKERFSAEFPKEGPSILRIQQVVRGDSAAYFCASSPGQAAYEQYFGPGTRLTVT.